One sample yielded the 7 T cell receptor beta chains listed below, sequenced in a study of cytomegalovirus exposure and HLA in healthy donors. This PCR relied on a set of 60 Vbeta primers and 13 Jbeta primers. The protocol was immunoSEQ multiplex PCR, while the TCRdb copy is restricted to in-frame clones and leaves out a portion. The sample shows around 120,000 clones, more than 65% of them seen only once. Sequencing was carried out using PBMCs. These receptors were obtained from a woman between 55 and 75 years old in good health and CMV-seropositive.

V gene TRBV25-1 combines with J gene TRBJ2-5; D is possibly TRBD2 (6 bases). The CDR3 sequence is 14 residues long. The V gene's germline CDR1 is MGHDK and CDR2 SYGVNS. The germline V and J ends were trimmed by 7 bases and 1 base, with 13 bases remaining between them. In nucleotides, the CDR3 is TGTGCCAGCATTGGCGGGGTCCTCCAAGAGACCCAGTACTTC. It translates to CASIGGVLQETQYF.

The chain uses TRBV5-1 and TRBJ1-1; no clear D. Per germline, CDR1 SGHRS and CDR2 YFSETQ. Trimming removed 9 bases at V and 3 bases at J, with 24 bases between. The CDR3 spans 16 residues. The CDR3 DNA sequence: TGCGCCACCTCACGGTCCCCTTTAATGGGAGACACTGAAGCTTTCTTT. Translated: CATSRSPLMGDTEAFF.

The rearrangement joins TRBV27 to TRBJ2-5; the match to TRBD1 covers 11 bases. The CDR3 sequence is 14 residues long. The germline CDR1 and CDR2 sequences are MNHEY and SMNVEV (reference sequence). J lost 4 bases, V lost 5 bases, and 3 bases had no gene match. CDR3: CASSPGTGGETQYF. The CDR3 DNA follows: TGTGCCAGCAGTCCCGGGACAGGGGGAGAGACCCAGTACTTC.

The rearrangement joins TRBV18 to TRBJ1-3, with 7 positions matching TRBD1. Germline V gives CDR1 KGHSH, CDR2 LQKENI. This CDR3 contains 17 residues. V lost 1 base and J lost 2; bases outside the gene matches: 8. The CDR3 region is CASSPQGTELAGNTIYF. The CDR3 bases are TGTGCCAGCTCACCACAGGGGACAGAGTTAGCTGGAAACACCATATATTTT.

This chain uses TRBV5-4 with TRBJ2-7; D ambiguous. V was clipped by 4 bases and J by 5 bases, with 10 bases between them. In germline, CDR1 is SGHNT, CDR2 YYREEE (reference sequence). The CDR3 length is 12 residues. In DNA form, the CDR3 reads TGTGCCAGCAGCAGTCTGCAGGACGAGCAGTACTTC. This translates into CASSSLQDEQYF.

The V gene is TRBV7-3, the J gene TRBJ2-5; perhaps TRBD1 as D (6 bases). Germline lookup yields CDR1 SGHTA and CDR2 FQGTGA. The ends were cut back, 4 bases at V and 7 bases at J, with 16 bases in the middle. This CDR3 region has 14 residues. CDR3 amino acids: CASSSGTQGGTQYF. The CDR3 DNA is TGTGCCAGCAGCTCCGGGACCCAAGGGGGGACCCAGTACTTC.

V usage is TRBV19 and J usage is TRBJ2-7; perhaps TRBD2 as D (6 bases). The CDR3 sequence is 13 residues long. With 3 bases removed from V and 3 bases from J, the gap between germline ends came to 9 bases. The germline gives CDR1 LNHDA, CDR2 SQIVND (reference sequence). CDR3 in amino acids: CASSITGVYEQYF. CDR3 nucleotides: TGTGCCAGTAGTATTACGGGGGTCTACGAGCAGTACTTC.